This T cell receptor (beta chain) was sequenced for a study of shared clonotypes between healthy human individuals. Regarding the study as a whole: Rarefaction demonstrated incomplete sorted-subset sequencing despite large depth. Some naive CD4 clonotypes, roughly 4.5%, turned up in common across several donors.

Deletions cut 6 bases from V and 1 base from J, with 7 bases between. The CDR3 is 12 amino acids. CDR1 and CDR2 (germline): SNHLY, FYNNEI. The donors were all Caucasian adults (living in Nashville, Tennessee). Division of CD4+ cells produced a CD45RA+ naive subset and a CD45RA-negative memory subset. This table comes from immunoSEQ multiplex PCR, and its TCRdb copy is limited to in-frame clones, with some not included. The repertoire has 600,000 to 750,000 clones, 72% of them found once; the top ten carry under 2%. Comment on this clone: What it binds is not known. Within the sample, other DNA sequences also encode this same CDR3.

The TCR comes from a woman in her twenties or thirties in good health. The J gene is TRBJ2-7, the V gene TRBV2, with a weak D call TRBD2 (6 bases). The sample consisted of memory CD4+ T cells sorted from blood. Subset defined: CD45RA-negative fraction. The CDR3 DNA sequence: TGTGCCAGCAGGGGGGGATCCTACGAGCAGTACTTC. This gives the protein CASRGGSYEQYF.